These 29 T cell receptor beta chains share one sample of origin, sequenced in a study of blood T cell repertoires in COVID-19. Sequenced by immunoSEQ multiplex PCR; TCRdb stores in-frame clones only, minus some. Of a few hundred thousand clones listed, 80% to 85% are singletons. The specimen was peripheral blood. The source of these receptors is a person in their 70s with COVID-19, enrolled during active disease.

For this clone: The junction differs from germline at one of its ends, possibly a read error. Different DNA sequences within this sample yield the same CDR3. CDR3 DNA: TGTGCCAGTAGTTACTCCGCCGGGGAGCTGTTTTTT. It yields the protein CASSYSAGELFF. V gene TRBV6-2 or TRBV6-3 combines with J gene TRBJ2-2; no definite D call. The CDR3 has 12 amino acids. The germline gives CDR1 MNHEY, CDR2 SVGEGT.

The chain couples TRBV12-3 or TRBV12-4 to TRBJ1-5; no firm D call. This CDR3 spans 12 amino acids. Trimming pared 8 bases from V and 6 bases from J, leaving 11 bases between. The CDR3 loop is CASGSAGQPQHF. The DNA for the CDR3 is TGTGCCAGCGGTAGTGCGGGTCAGCCCCAGCATTTT.

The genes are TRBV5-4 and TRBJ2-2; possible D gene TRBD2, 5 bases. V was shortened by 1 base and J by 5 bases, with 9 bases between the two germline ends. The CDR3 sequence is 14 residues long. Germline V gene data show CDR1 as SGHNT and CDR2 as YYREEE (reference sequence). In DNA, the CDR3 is TGTGCCAGCAGCTTGCTAGCAGATACCGGGGAGCTGTTTTTT. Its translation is CASSLLADTGELFF.

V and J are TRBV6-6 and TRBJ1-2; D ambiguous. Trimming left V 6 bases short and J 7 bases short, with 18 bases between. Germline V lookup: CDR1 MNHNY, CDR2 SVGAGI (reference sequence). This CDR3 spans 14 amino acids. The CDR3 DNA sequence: TGTGCCAGCAGCCCTTCGCTTCTCACTGGTGGCTACACCTTC. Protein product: CASSPSLLTGGYTF.

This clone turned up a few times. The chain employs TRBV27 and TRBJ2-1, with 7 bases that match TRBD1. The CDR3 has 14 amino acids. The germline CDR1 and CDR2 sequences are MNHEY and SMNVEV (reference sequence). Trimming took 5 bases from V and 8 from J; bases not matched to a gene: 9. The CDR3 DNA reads TGTGCCAGCAGTAAACATCAGGGGGTGGATGAGCAGTTCTTC. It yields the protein CASSKHQGVDEQFF.

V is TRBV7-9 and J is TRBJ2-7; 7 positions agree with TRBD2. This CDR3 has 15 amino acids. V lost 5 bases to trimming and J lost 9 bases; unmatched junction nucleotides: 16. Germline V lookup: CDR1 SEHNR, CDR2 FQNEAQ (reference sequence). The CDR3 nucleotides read TGTGCCAGCAGCCCCTTGGGGGGGGGACCTATTGGGCAGTACTTC. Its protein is CASSPLGGGPIGQYF.

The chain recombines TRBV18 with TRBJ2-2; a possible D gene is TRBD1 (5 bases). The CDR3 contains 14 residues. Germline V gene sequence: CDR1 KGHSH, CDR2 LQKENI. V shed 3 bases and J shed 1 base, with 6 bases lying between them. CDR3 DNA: TGTGCCAGCTCACCCACAGGGAACACCGGGGAGCTGTTTTTT. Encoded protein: CASSPTGNTGELFF.

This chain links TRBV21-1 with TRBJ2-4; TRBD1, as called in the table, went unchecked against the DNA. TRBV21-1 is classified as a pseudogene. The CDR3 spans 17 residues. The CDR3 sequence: CASSKGWGRLAKNIQYF. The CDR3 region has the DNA TGTGCCAGCAGCAAAGGGTGGGGCAGACTAGCCAAAAACATTCAGTACTTC.

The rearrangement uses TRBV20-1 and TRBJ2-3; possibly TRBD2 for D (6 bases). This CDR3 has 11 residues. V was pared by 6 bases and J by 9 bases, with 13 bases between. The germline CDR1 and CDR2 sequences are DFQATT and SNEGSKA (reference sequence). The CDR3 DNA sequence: TGCAGTGCGGTTAGCGGCCCGACGCAGTATTTT. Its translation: CSAVSGPTQYF.

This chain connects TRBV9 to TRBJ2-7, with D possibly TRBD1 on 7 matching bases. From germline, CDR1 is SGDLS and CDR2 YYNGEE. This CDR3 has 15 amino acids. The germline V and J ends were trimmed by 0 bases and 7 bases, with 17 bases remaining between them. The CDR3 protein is CASSVVPTGRWEQYF. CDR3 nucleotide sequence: TGTGCCAGCAGCGTAGTCCCGACAGGGAGGTGGGAGCAGTACTTC.

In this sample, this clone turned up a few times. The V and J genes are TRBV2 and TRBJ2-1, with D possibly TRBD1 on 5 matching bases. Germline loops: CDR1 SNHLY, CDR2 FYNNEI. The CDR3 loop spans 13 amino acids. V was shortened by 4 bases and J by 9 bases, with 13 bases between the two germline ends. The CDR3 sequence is CASSVKDMGEQFF. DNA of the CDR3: TGTGCCAGCAGTGTTAAGGACATGGGTGAGCAGTTCTTC.

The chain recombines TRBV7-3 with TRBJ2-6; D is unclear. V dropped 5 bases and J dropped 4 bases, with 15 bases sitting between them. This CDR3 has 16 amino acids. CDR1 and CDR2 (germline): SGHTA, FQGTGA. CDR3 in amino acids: CASSPDWLTGANVLTF. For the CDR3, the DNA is TGTGCCAGCAGCCCTGACTGGTTGACCGGGGCCAACGTCCTGACTTTC. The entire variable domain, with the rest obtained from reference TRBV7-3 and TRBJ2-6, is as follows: GAGVSQTPSNKVTEKGKYVELRCDPISGHTALYWYRQSLGQGPEFLIYFQGTGAADDSGLPNDRFFAVRPEGSVSTLKIQRTERGDSAVYLCASSPDWLTGANVLTFGAGSRLTVL.

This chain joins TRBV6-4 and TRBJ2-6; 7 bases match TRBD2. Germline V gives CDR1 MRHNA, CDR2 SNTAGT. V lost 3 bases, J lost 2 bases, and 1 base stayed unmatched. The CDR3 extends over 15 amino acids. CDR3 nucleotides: TGTGCCAGCAGTGATGGGAGGGCTGGGGCCAACGTCCTGACTTTC. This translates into CASSDGRAGANVLTF.

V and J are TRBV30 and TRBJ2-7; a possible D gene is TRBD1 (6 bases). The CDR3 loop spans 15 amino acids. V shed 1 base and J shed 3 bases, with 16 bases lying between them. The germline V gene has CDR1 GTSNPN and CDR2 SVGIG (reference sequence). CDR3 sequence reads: CAWSAPPTGHYEQYF. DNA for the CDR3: TGTGCCTGGAGTGCCCCACCCACGGGACACTACGAGCAGTACTTC.

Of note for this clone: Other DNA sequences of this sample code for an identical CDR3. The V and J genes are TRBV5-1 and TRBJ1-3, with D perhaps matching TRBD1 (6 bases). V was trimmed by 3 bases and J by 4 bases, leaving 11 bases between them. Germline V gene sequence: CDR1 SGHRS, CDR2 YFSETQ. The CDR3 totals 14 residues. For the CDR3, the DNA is TGCGCCAGCAGCTCGACAGGTGCGGGAAACACCATATATTTT. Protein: CASSSTGAGNTIYF.

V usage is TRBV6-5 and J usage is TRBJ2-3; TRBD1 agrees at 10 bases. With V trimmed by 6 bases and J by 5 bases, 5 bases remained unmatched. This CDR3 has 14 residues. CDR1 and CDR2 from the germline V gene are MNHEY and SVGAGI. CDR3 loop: CASRLTGGQDTQYF. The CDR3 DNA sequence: TGTGCCAGCAGGTTGACAGGGGGCCAAGATACGCAGTATTTT.

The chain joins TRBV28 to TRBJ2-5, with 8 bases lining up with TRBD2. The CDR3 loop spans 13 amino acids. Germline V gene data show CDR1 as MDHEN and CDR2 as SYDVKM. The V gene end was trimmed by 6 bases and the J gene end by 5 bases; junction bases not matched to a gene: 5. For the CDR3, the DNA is TGTGCCAGCAGACCTAGCGGGCTTGAGACCCAGTACTTC. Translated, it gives CASRPSGLETQYF.

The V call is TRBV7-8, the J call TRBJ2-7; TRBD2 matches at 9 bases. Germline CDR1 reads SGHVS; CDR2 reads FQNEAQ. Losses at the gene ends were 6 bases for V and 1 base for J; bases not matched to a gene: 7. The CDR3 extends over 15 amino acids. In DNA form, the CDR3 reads TGTGCCAGCAGGCAGCGGGAGGCCCCGTCCTACGAGCAGTACTTC. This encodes CASRQREAPSYEQYF.

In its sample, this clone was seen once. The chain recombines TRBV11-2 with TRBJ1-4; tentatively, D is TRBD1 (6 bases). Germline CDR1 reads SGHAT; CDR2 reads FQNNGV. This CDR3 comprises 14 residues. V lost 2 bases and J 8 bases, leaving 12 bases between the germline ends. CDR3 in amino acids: CASSLFPTGEKLFF. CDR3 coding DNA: TGTGCCAGCAGCTTATTCCCGACAGGAGAAAAACTGTTTTTT.

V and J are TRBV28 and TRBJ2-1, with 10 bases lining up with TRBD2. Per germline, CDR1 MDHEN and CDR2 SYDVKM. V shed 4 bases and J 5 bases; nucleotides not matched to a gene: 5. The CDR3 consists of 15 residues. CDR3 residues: CASSWRTSGHNEQFF. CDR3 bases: TGTGCCAGCAGTTGGAGGACTAGCGGTCACAATGAGCAGTTCTTC.

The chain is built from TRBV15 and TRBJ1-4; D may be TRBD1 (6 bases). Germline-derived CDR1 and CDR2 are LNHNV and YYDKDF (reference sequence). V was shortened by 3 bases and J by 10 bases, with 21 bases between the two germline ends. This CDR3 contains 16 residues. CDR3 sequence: CATSSQKQGGLGKLFF. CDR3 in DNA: TGTGCCACCAGCAGCCAGAAACAGGGTGGGTTGGGAAAACTGTTTTTT.

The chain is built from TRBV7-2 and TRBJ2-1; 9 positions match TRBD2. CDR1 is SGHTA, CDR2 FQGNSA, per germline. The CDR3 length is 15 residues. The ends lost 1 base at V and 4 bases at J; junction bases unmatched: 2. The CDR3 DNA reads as TGTGCCAGCAGCTTAGGCGGGGGGGAATACAATGAGCAGTTCTTC. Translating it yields CASSLGGGEYNEQFF.

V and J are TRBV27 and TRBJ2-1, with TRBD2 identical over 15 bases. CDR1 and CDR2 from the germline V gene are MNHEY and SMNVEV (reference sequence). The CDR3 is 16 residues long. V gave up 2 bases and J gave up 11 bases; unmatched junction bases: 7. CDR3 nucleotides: TGTGCCAGCAGTTTAGGGGAGGGGACTAGCGGGAGGAAGCAGTTCTTC. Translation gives CASSLGEGTSGRKQFF.

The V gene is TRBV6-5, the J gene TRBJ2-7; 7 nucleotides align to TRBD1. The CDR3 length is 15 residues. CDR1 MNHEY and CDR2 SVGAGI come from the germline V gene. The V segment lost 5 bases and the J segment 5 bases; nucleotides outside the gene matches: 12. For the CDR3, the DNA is TGTGCCAGCAGTCAGGGCTCCGGGACAGTGCACGAGCAGTACTTC. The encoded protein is CASSQGSGTVHEQYF.

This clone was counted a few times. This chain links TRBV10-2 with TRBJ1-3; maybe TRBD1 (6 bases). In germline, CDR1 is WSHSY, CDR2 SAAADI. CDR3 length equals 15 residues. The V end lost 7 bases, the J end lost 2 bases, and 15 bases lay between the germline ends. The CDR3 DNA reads TGCGCCAGCATCTCCGGGACATCTCCTGGAAACACCATATATTTT. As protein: CASISGTSPGNTIYF.

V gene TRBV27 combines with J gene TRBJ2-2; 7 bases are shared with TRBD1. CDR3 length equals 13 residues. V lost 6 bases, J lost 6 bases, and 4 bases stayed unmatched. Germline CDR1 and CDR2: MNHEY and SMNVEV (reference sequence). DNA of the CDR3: TGTGCCAGCAGGAGACAGGGATCCGGGGAGCTGTTTTTT. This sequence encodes CASRRQGSGELFF.

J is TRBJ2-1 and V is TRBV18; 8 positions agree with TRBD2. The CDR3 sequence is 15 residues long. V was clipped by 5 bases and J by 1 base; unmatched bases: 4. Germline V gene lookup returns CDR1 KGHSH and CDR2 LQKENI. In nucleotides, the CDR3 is TGTGCCAGCTCAAAAAGCGGGAGATCCTACAATGAGCAGTTCTTC. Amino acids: CASSKSGRSYNEQFF.

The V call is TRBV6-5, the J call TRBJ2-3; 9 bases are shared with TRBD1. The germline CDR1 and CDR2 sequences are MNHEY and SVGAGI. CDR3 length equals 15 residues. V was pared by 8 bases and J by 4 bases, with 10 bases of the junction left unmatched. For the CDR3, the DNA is TGTGCCAGCGTGTTGGGTCGACAGGGGGCAGATACGCAGTATTTT. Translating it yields CASVLGRQGADTQYF.

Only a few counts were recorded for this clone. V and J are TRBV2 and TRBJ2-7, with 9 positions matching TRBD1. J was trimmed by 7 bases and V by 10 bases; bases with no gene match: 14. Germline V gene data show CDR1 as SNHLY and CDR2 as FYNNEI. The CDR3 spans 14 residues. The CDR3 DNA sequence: TGTGCCACGGGGGGACAGGGACAGCCCTCGGAGCAGTACTTC. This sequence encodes CATGGQGQPSEQYF.